These 22 T cell receptor beta chains originate from one sample sequenced in a study of blood T cells in healthy people across ages. A second PCR of about 7 to 12 cycles used a sample-barcoded 5' primer and a J-beta primer mix. TCRdb independently ran MiXCR on the 5' RACE reads; one entry per CDR3 protein. This table has hundreds of thousands of distinct CDR3 sequences, about 36% appearing once. Sequencing input: blood. The receptor set was obtained from a man in his late teens or twenties in good health.

Worth noting for this clonotype: A clone one base away is much larger, so this may be a read error. The chain employs TRBV29-1 and TRBJ2-3, with TRBD1 matching 9 bases. The CDR3 runs to 12 residues. Germline CDR1 SQVTM, CDR2 ANQGSEA. The CDR3 sequence: CSAGTGLDTPYF. The CDR3 DNA is TGCAGCGCCGGGACAGGGCTGGATACGCCGTATTTT.

The chain employs TRBV6-5 and TRBJ2-1; 11 bases map to TRBD2. The J call could be wrong; TRBJ2-7 is a better fit for the DNA end. Germline loops: CDR1 MNHEY, CDR2 SVGAGI. This CDR3 has 15 amino acids. The CDR3 sequence: CASLPLAGGNNEQYF. The DNA for the CDR3 is TGTGCCAGTCTTCCCTTAGCGGGGGGGAACAATGAGCAGTACTTC.

This chain links TRBV20-1 with TRBJ1-3; tentatively, D is TRBD1 (5 bases). The ends were cut back, 1 base at V and 0 bases at J, with 13 bases in the middle. CDR1 DFQATT and CDR2 SNEGSKA come from the germline V gene (reference sequence). CDR3 length: 16 residues. This chain's CDR3 is CSARGGTPYSGNTIYF. CDR3 nucleotides: TGCAGTGCTAGAGGTGGGACTCCGTACTCTGGAAACACCATATATTTT.

CDR3 amino acids: CASSHTGRKKNIQYF. DNA of the CDR3: TGTGCCAGCAGCCACACGGGACGGAAAAAAAACATTCAGTACTTC. The gene calls are TRBV4-2 and TRBJ2-4, with D perhaps matching TRBD1 or TRBD2 (5 bases each). The CDR3 is 15 amino acids. Germline-derived CDR1 and CDR2 are LGHNA and YNFKEQ. V was cut by 3 bases and J by 4 bases, with 13 bases left in between.

This clonotype was observed many times. The chain joins TRBV7-2 to TRBJ2-1, with D perhaps matching TRBD2 (5 bases). The CDR3 consists of 16 residues. Germline CDR1 and CDR2: SGHTA and FQGNSA. With 0 bases removed from V and 4 bases from J, the gap between germline ends came to 13 bases. CDR3 loop: CASSLARDVGYNEQFF. CDR3 in DNA: TGTGCCAGCAGCTTAGCTCGGGATGTGGGTTACAATGAGCAGTTCTTC.

This clonotype was seen a handful of times. V and J are TRBV5-1 and TRBJ2-2, with D possibly TRBD2 on 6 matching bases. Germline V gene lookup returns CDR1 SGHRS and CDR2 YFSETQ. This CDR3 contains 16 residues. Trimming stripped 1 base from V and 4 bases from J, with 14 bases between. The CDR3 region is CASSLSGVYGTGELFF. The CDR3 DNA reads TGCGCCAGCAGCTTGTCGGGGGTCTATGGCACCGGGGAGCTGTTTTTT.

This chain joins TRBV27 and TRBJ1-6; perhaps TRBD1 as D (6 bases). The V gene's germline CDR1 is MNHEY and CDR2 SMNVEV (reference sequence). V lost 6 bases and J lost 0, with 15 bases in between. This CDR3 has 17 amino acids. The CDR3 spells CASRRGGTSSYNSPLHF. As DNA, the CDR3 is TGTGCCAGCAGGAGGGGGGGAACCAGCTCCTATAATTCACCCCTCCACTTT.

The chain employs TRBV27 and TRBJ1-2; the match to TRBD1 covers 12 bases. Germline V gene lookup returns CDR1 MNHEY and CDR2 SMNVEV (reference sequence). This CDR3 spans 14 amino acids. J was trimmed by 7 bases and V by 9 bases; bases with no gene match: 9. CDR3 in amino acids: CASWRDRGPGGYTF. CDR3 bases: TGTGCCAGTTGGAGGGACAGGGGGCCTGGTGGCTACACCTTC.

This clonotype was counted only a few times. The gene calls are TRBV5-1 and TRBJ2-1; 13 bases fit TRBD2. The V segment lost 4 bases and the J segment 4 bases; nucleotides outside the gene matches: 8. Germline V gene data show CDR1 as SGHRS and CDR2 as YFSETQ. CDR3 size: 17 residues. In DNA form, the CDR3 reads TGCGCCAGCAGCCGACTAGCGGGGGGCATACTTTACAATGAGCAGTTCTTC. It specifies CASSRLAGGILYNEQFF.

The gene calls are TRBV20-1 and TRBJ1-5, with D hard to call. The CDR3 runs 14 residues. Per the germline V gene, CDR1 is DFQATT and CDR2 is SNEGSKA (reference sequence). Trimming removed 3 bases at V and 5 bases at J, with 14 bases between. The chain's CDR3 is CSASEIAVDQPQHF. CDR3 DNA sequence: TGCAGTGCTAGCGAAATAGCGGTTGATCAGCCCCAGCATTTT.

V usage is TRBV5-5 and J usage is TRBJ1-5; D is uncertain. The V gene lost 0 bases and the J gene lost 4 bases, with 8 bases spanning the gap. In germline, CDR1 is SGHKS, CDR2 YYEKEE (reference sequence). The CDR3 has 14 residues. CDR3 DNA: TGTGCCAGCAGCTTGGAGGGTCTAAATCAGCCCCAGCATTTT. It specifies CASSLEGLNQPQHF.

V is TRBV20-1 and J is TRBJ1-4, with D maybe TRBD1 (5 bases). Germline CDR1 and CDR2: DFQATT and SNEGSKA (reference sequence). The length of the CDR3 is 15 residues. Trimming removed 6 bases from V and 5 bases from J, with 19 bases in between. CDR3 protein: CSAPPLVQGNEKLFF. The DNA for the CDR3 is TGCAGTGCCCCTCCTCTCGTGCAGGGAAATGAAAAACTGTTTTTT.

This rearrangement joins TRBV6-2 or TRBV6-3 to TRBJ2-3; a weak D match, TRBD2 (6 bases). V lost 5 bases, J lost 9 bases, and 24 bases lay in between. Germline V gene data show CDR1 as MNHEY and CDR2 as SVGEGT. The CDR3 is 16 amino acids. Here the CDR3 reads CASSAPPGRSKETQYF. The CDR3 coding sequence is TGTGCCAGCAGTGCACCTCCGGGGAGGTCTAAAGAGACGCAGTATTTT.

With respect to this clonotype: Given a much more abundant clone one base away, this may be a read error. The chain recombines TRBV12-3 or TRBV12-4 with TRBJ2-7; D not resolved. Deletions cut 2 bases from V and 5 bases from J, with 10 bases between. This CDR3 is 13 amino acids long. The CDR3 is CASSLRATDEQYF. CDR3 nucleotide sequence: TGTGCCAGCAGTTTACGAGCGACCGACGAGCAGTACTTC.

As to this clonotype: A much more abundant neighbour one base away suggests this may be a read error. The chain is built from TRBV29-1 and TRBJ2-3; a possible D gene is TRBD2 (7 bases). Per the germline V gene, CDR1 is SQVTM and CDR2 is ANQGSEA. The CDR3 consists of 16 residues. The CDR3 sequence is CSAEDRFRGASDTQYF. The CDR3 DNA sequence: TGCAGCGCTGAAGATCGTTTCCGGGGGGCATCAGATACGCAGTATTTT.

The table lists this clonotype with a few counts. The chain couples TRBV20-1 to TRBJ2-4, with D perhaps assigned TRBD1 or TRBD2 (5 bases each). This CDR3 comprises 12 residues. Germline values: CDR1 DFQATT, CDR2 SNEGSKA (reference sequence). V was shortened by 6 bases and J by 8 bases, with 14 bases between the two germline ends. The CDR3 protein is CSATLRGDIQYF. The CDR3 coding sequence is TGCAGTGCCACCCTTAGAGGGGACATTCAGTACTTC.

This clonotype occurred a few times. The chain carries TRBV27 and TRBJ2-3; a weak D match, TRBD2 (5 bases). Trimming took off 2 bases at V and 5 bases at J, with 11 bases between the two ends. The germline V gene has CDR1 MNHEY and CDR2 SMNVEV (reference sequence). The CDR3 runs to 14 residues. As DNA, the CDR3 is TGTGCCAGCAGTTTAGGGCTACTAGTAGATACGCAGTATTTT. Translating gives CASSLGLLVDTQYF.

The J gene is TRBJ2-1, the V gene TRBV6-2 or TRBV6-3, with TRBD1 as a possible D gene (7 bases). V lost 5 bases to trimming and J lost 12 bases, with 11 bases between them. This CDR3 contains 11 residues. Germline values: CDR1 MNHEY, CDR2 SVGEGT. CDR3 bases: TGTGCCAGCAGTCAGGGGGGCGGGCAGTTCTTC. Amino acids: CASSQGGGQFF.

This clonotype was counted a few times. The rearrangement links TRBV27 to TRBJ1-2, with TRBD1 matching 10 bases. V lost 5 bases and J lost 3; bases outside the gene matches: 6. Germline V lookup: CDR1 MNHEY, CDR2 SMNVEV (reference sequence). The CDR3 is made up of 15 amino acids. CDR3 sequence: CASSPGQGYYYGYTF. The CDR3, as DNA: TGTGCCAGCAGTCCGGGACAGGGGTATTACTATGGCTACACCTTC.

CDR3: CSASPTNLDRGGNGYTF. The CDR3 bases are TGCAGTGCTAGCCCCACCAACCTCGACAGGGGGGGAAATGGCTACACCTTC. The rearrangement uses TRBV20-1 and TRBJ1-2; the match to TRBD1 covers 9 bases. Germline V gives CDR1 DFQATT, CDR2 SNEGSKA (reference sequence). The CDR3 has 17 residues. The J segment lost 6 bases and the V segment lost 3 bases, leaving 17 bases of the junction unmatched.

The table lists this clonotype with many counts. The gene calls are TRBV6-2 or TRBV6-3 and TRBJ2-1; TRBD2 agrees at 10 bases. The junction had 4 bases not matched to a gene; V was cut back by 0 bases and J by 2 bases. The CDR3 is 17 amino acids. Germline V gene data show CDR1 as MNHEY and CDR2 as SVGEGT. The CDR3 loop is CASSYSPSGGTYNEQFF. Here the CDR3 DNA reads TGTGCCAGCAGTTACTCTCCTAGCGGGGGAACCTACAATGAGCAGTTCTTC.

The chain joins TRBV5-1 to TRBJ1-1; no firm D call. Trimming left V 4 bases short and J 4 bases short, with 17 bases between. The germline V gene encodes CDR1 SGHRS and CDR2 YFSETQ. The CDR3 runs to 15 residues. The CDR3 DNA follows: TGCGCCAGCAGCCCACGGACTGGAATGTTCACTGAAGCTTTCTTT. Its protein is CASSPRTGMFTEAFF.